Given below is one T cell receptor (beta chain) in context. There are a few counts of this clonotype. Its antigen remains unidentified. No base quality values were provided; no much bigger clone lies one nucleotide off. The data stem from a study of T-cell memory formation after mild COVID-19 (dated by TCRdb to the early 2020s). Some background on the complete study: TCR sequence clusters from the two donors were found to be largely donor specific. In a couple of donors, T-cell clones that expanded and contracted after mild COVID-19 were tracked by sequencing TCRalpha and TCRbeta repertoires over time. Two young, previously healthy adult volunteers made up the cohort, one male and one female. The investigation overall reported the following: Contracting CD4+ clones turned up mainly in the CM and EM memory subsets, whereas EMRA was where CD8+ clones were enriched. From day 15 to 85, contracting clones showed balanced CD4/CD8 phenotypes, whereas a second wave of clones that expanded from day 15 to 37 leaned towards CD4+. SARS-CoV-2 specificity was not confirmed for the second-wave clones peaking on day 37. The study included only a couple of mild cases, and larger cohorts that include severe cases with pre-infection samples were judged to be necessary. Some responding clones were detected in pre-infection memory, which suggested that pre-existing cross-reactive memory T cells had joined the SARS-CoV-2 response.

Ficoll-Paque density gradient centrifugation was the method used to isolate PBMCs. Instrument on record: Illumina NovaSeq 6000. TCRalpha and TCRbeta cDNA libraries were built by 5'RACE with constant-segment primers, adding sample barcodes and unique molecular identifiers. RNA was extracted from every sample with Trizol reagent. Libraries were amplified in two PCR steps, with a second sample barcode and Illumina TruSeq adapters added in the second step. Sequencing of libraries was performed on an Illumina NovaSeq with 2 x 150 bp paired-end reads. Per the authors' processing: Demultiplexing of reads and collapsing into UMI-guided consensus sequences were performed with migec v1.2.7. Using mixcr v2.1.11, UMI consensuses were aligned to TRA and TRB V and J templates and then assembled into clonotypes. A clonotype was counted as expanded or contracted only when both edgeR and NoisET called the clonotype significant, with the noise models trained on biological replicates. For edgeR calls, a false discovery rate-adjusted p below 0.01 and a log2 fold-change threshold of 1 were applied. PCA with hierarchical clustering of max-normalized trajectories of the 1000 most abundant clonotypes was used as exploratory dynamics analysis. The CD4 or CD8 phenotype of responding clones was assigned using the separately sequenced CD4+ and CD8+ repertoires. In-frame beta chains were kept once TCRdb had trimmed the public reads at Q25 with fastp and called clones with MiXCR. Each CDR3 protein gets just one entry, which takes the most common genes and DNA from the rows behind it. Here the V and J calls rest on TCRdb's processing, not on the authors' analysis. For this sample the table gives about 320,000 distinct CDR3 sequences, of which more than 13% were detected only once. The ten biggest clones cover around 23% of the sample.

The sequenced sample consisted of PBMCs or a T cell subset sorted from them (not recorded which). This clonotype was sampled from a man younger than 35 who had mild COVID-19 (a few samples of this study predate the infection). The sample titles of this study are shuffled in the database, so cell type and time point are left out; the donor was told from shared clones.

The CDR3 has the sequence CSAQPQSSGANVLTF. The sequenced DNA is TGCAGTGCCCAGCCCCAGAGCTCTGGGGCCAACGTCCTGACTTTC. The chain links TRBV20-1 with TRBJ2-6, with no D gene named confidently. V is pared back by 6 bases and J by 0 bases, with 12 bases lying between the germline termini. The CDR3 starts with the cysteine, ends with the phenylalanine, and has 15 residues. This entry keeps only the CDR3 DNA: 45 bases, framed from base 1. Based on the germline V gene (reference sequence), the CDR1 and CDR2 sequences are DFQATT and SNEGSKA.